This entry lists 10 T cell receptor beta chains sequenced from one sample in a study of immune evolution from preneoplasia to lung adenocarcinoma. This table comes from immunoSEQ multiplex PCR, and its TCRdb copy is limited to in-frame clones, with some not included. The table shows 3,500 to 4,500 clones, with less than 60% occurring only once. The source material was FFPE normal lung tissue adjacent to the tumor. Receptors were obtained from a person between 50 and 60 years old with lung adenocarcinoma.

This clone has only a few counts. The V gene is TRBV2, the J gene TRBJ1-1; D call uncertain. The CDR3 loop spans 11 amino acids. Trimming stripped 8 bases from V and 2 bases from J, with 6 bases between. The germline V gene has CDR1 SNHLY and CDR2 FYNNEI. The CDR3 reads CASLYNTEAFF. CDR3 nucleotide sequence: TGTGCCAGCCTCTACAACACTGAAGCTTTCTTT.

This sequence joins TRBV28 and TRBJ1-5, with no clear D. With 3 bases removed from V and 0 bases from J, the gap between germline ends came to 12 bases. This CDR3 region has 16 residues. Germline V lookup: CDR1 MDHEN, CDR2 SYDVKM. CDR3 region: CASSFGWGDSNQPQHF. CDR3 DNA sequence: TGTGCCAGCAGTTTCGGCTGGGGTGATAGCAATCAGCCCCAGCATTTT.

The chain joins TRBV27 to TRBJ2-3, with 9 positions matching TRBD1. CDR1 and CDR2 (germline): MNHEY, SMNVEV (reference sequence). Unmatched junction bases numbered 12, after V lost 1 base and J lost 1 base. CDR3 length: 19 amino acids. CDR3 DNA sequence: TGTGCCAGCAGTTTATTCCCCCCGGACAGGGGAGTCGGCACAGATACGCAGTATTTT. It yields the protein CASSLFPPDRGVGTDTQYF.

The chain has TRBV25-1 and TRBJ2-7, with 14 bases identical to TRBD2. The CDR3 loop spans 15 amino acids. In germline, CDR1 is MGHDK, CDR2 SYGVNS. V was pared by 6 bases and J by 3 bases, with 4 bases of the junction left unmatched. The CDR3 loop reads CASSGLAGGSYEQYF. The CDR3 DNA reads as TGTGCCAGCAGCGGACTAGCGGGGGGAAGCTACGAGCAGTACTTC.

This clone was recorded a few times. The gene calls are TRBV27 and TRBJ2-5, with 8 bases lining up with TRBD2. The CDR3 runs to 15 residues. V was clipped by 8 bases and J by 5 bases; unmatched bases: 13. Looked up from germline, CDR1 is MNHEY and CDR2 is SMNVEV (reference sequence). The DNA of the CDR3 is TGTGCCAGCCGACCTCAGGCGGGAGGAGGGGAGACCCAGTACTTC. This translates into CASRPQAGGGETQYF.

This chain links TRBV5-1 with TRBJ2-7; D remains ambiguous. The CDR3 is made up of 14 amino acids. The germline V and J ends were trimmed by 6 bases and 0 bases, with 13 bases remaining between them. CDR1 and CDR2 (germline): SGHRS, YFSETQ. CDR3 residues: CASTVGPSSYEQYF. CDR3 in DNA: TGCGCCAGCACAGTCGGCCCGAGCTCCTACGAGCAGTACTTC. The complete variable domain, with remaining parts taken from reference TRBV5-1 and TRBJ2-7, reads KAGVTQTPRYLIKTRGQQVTLSCSPISGHRSVSWYQQTPGQGLQFLFEYFSETQRNKGNFPGRFSGRQFSNSRSEMNVSTLELGDSALYLCASTVGPSSYEQYFGPGTRLTVT.

This clone was seen a single time. The rearrangement joins TRBV5-4 to TRBJ2-7; D might be TRBD1 or TRBD2, each matching 5 bases. This CDR3 comprises 15 residues. Per the germline V gene, CDR1 is SGHNT and CDR2 is YYREEE (reference sequence). V was clipped by 0 bases and J by 0 bases, with 10 bases between them. The DNA of the CDR3 is TGTGCCAGCAGCTTGGGCCGGGACGGCTCCTACGAGCAGTACTTC. Its protein product is CASSLGRDGSYEQYF. The whole variable domain, remainder taken from reference TRBV5-4 and TRBJ2-7, is ETGVTQSPTHLIKTRGQQVTLRCSSQSGHNTVSWYQQALGQGPQFIFQYYREEENGRGNFPPRFSGLQFPNYSSELNVNALELDDSALYLCASSLGRDGSYEQYFGPGTRLTVT.

V and J are TRBV18 and TRBJ2-7; 9 positions match TRBD1. CDR3 size: 15 residues. Germline V CDR1 and CDR2: KGHSH, LQKENI. With 2 bases clipped from V and 3 bases from J, the junction kept 5 bases outside the gene matches. The DNA for the CDR3 is TGTGCCAGCTCACCAGGACAGGGGCGTTTCTACGAGCAGTACTTC. Protein product: CASSPGQGRFYEQYF.

V usage is TRBV10-3 and J usage is TRBJ2-2; 7 bases match TRBD1. V lost 6 bases to trimming and J lost 2 bases; unmatched junction nucleotides: 9. This CDR3 has 16 amino acids. Germline CDR1 is ENHRY and CDR2 is SYGVKD. The CDR3 nucleotides read TGTGCCATCAGCGCACCCGACAGGGACAACACCGGGGAGCTGTTTTTT. It specifies CAISAPDRDNTGELFF.

This clone is large in the sample. V is TRBV19 and J is TRBJ2-1, with D unresolved. V shed 4 bases and J shed 4 bases, with 5 bases lying between them. Germline CDR1 and CDR2: LNHDA and SQIVND (reference sequence). This CDR3 has 12 amino acids. CDR3 DNA: TGTGCCAGTAGTAATGGGTACAATGAGCAGTTCTTC. This translates into CASSNGYNEQFF.